This T cell receptor beta chain was identified during a study of T-cell reconstitution after alpha-beta-depleted transplantation in children (dated by TCRdb to about 2016). About the investigation overall: The study quantitatively tracked T-cell immune reconstitution after TCRalphabeta/CD19-depleted allogeneic hematopoietic cell transplantation in children using TCR repertoire profiling.

CDR1 SGHTA and CDR2 FQGNSA were looked up in the germline V gene. Trimming at the junction amounts to 5 bases on V and 3 bases on J, and the germline ends lie 8 bases apart. The CDR3 has 12 amino acids, counting the end cysteine and phenylalanine. Only CDR3 DNA remains: 36 bases, in frame from the first base. Library preparation employed PCR. The sample was run on an Illumina HiSeq 2500. Molecular barcoding was employed in the preparation of TCR libraries, with unique molecular identifiers being used to normalize TCRbeta repertoire quantification. Using fastp at Q25 and MiXCR, TCRdb reprocessed the public reads and kept productive beta chains. Duplicate CDR3 protein sequences are folded into a single record with the most common DNA and genes. Present in this sample are more than 550,000 distinct CDR3 sequences, more than 9% of which were seen just once. The ten largest clones represent less than 4.5% of the sample.

About this clonotype: What this receptor recognizes is not known. No qualities accompany the bases; no much larger clone lies one base away.

Recombination linked TRBV7-2 to TRBJ2-7, with no confidently assigned D gene. The starting material was PBMCs from the stem cell graft donor, obtained from the stem cell graft. The sequence was obtained from a human donor who donated a stem cell graft to a child with acute myeloid leukemia. This receptor carries the CDR3 CASSQGRYEQYF. The nucleotide sequence reads TGTGCCAGCAGCCAAGGACGCTACGAGCAGTACTTC.